The 32 T cell receptor beta chains below all came from one sample that was sequenced in a study of blood T cells in healthy people across ages. Sample-barcoded 5' priming and a J-beta primer mix drove a second PCR of roughly 7 to 11 cycles. TCRdb re-analysed the 5' RACE reads in MiXCR, keeping a single row per CDR3 protein. The data contain under 700,000 distinct CDR3 sequences, about 24% of them singletons. In addition, the sample was reused for a study of T cells of mothers and their children.

Input material: blood. These TCRs come from a boy younger than 18 in good health.

This clonotype was observed a handful of times. The chain recombines TRBV7-9 with TRBJ2-1, with 10 bases identical to TRBD1. The CDR3 length is 17 residues. V lost 5 bases, J lost 8 bases, and 15 bases stayed unmatched. In germline, CDR1 is SEHNR, CDR2 FQNEAQ (reference sequence). The CDR3 DNA is TGTGCCAGCAGCCCGCCCCCCGGGACAGGGGTGCTTGATGAGCAGTTCTTC. Its protein is CASSPPPGTGVLDEQFF.

The V call is TRBV7-2, the J call TRBJ1-4; 7 nucleotides align to TRBD1. The germline V gene has CDR1 SGHTA and CDR2 FQGNSA. The CDR3 has 15 amino acids. The V segment lost 3 bases and the J segment 0 bases; nucleotides outside the gene matches: 1. The CDR3 sequence is CASSFQGATNEKLFF. In DNA form, the CDR3 reads TGTGCCAGCAGCTTTCAGGGGGCAACTAATGAAAAACTGTTTTTT.

Only a few counts were recorded for this clonotype. This sequence joins TRBV4-3 and TRBJ1-4; maybe TRBD1 (6 bases). Germline V CDR1 and CDR2: LGHNA, YSLEER. V dropped 0 bases and J dropped 7 bases, with 12 bases sitting between them. This CDR3 contains 15 residues. The CDR3 loop reads CASSQDWGLGEKLFF. The CDR3, as DNA: TGCGCCAGCAGCCAAGATTGGGGGCTGGGTGAAAAACTGTTTTTT.

The chain combines TRBV12-3 or TRBV12-4 with TRBJ1-4, with D unresolved. The CDR3 is 13 residues long. Trimming shortened V by 6 bases and J by 8 bases, and 13 bases separated the two germline ends. The CDR3 DNA reads as TGTGCCAGCAGAACATTGAGAGGGGAAAAACTGTTTTTT. Amino acid sequence: CASRTLRGEKLFF.

This clonotype has just a few counts. This chain joins TRBV27 and TRBJ2-3; 9 bases are shared with TRBD1. Trimming at V came to 2 bases and at J to 2 bases, leaving 5 bases not matched to a gene. The CDR3 is made up of 16 amino acids. The germline V gene encodes CDR1 MNHEY and CDR2 SMNVEV (reference sequence). Written as DNA, the CDR3 is TGTGCCAGCAGTTTACTACAGGGGGCGCTCACAGATACGCAGTATTTT. It specifies CASSLLQGALTDTQYF.

Comments on this clonotype: The junction departs from the called germline gene at one end, perhaps through a read error. The V and J genes are TRBV20-1 and TRBJ2-5, with 7 bases aligning to TRBD1. The J call is doubtful: the DNA matches TRBJ2-7 better. The CDR3 extends over 14 amino acids. Germline V gene data show CDR1 as DFQATT and CDR2 as SNEGSKA (reference sequence). In nucleotides, the CDR3 is TGCAGTGCCAGAGAGGGGACAGCCTCCTACGAGCAGTACTTC. Encoded protein: CSAREGTASYEQYF.

The rearrangement links TRBV20-1 to TRBJ2-3; 12 positions match TRBD1. The CDR3 contains 18 residues. The V segment lost 3 bases and the J segment 0 bases; nucleotides outside the gene matches: 10. Germline CDR1 is DFQATT and CDR2 is SNEGSKA (reference sequence). The CDR3 region has the DNA TGCAGTGCTAGGGGACAGGGGGCGATCGCTCCAAGCACAGATACGCAGTATTTT. Translated: CSARGQGAIAPSTDTQYF.

The chain joins TRBV28 to TRBJ1-1, with D possibly being TRBD1 (5 bases). Germline assignment: CDR1 MDHEN and CDR2 SYDVKM. The CDR3 runs 12 residues. V was pared by 5 bases and J by 4 bases, with 8 bases between. The CDR3 bases are TGTGCCAGCAGTAAGGGGTCCACTGAAGCTTTCTTT. This sequence encodes CASSKGSTEAFF.

The chain carries TRBV14 and TRBJ1-6, with TRBD1 matching over 9 bases. V was clipped by 3 bases and J by 6 bases; unmatched bases: 3. From germline, CDR1 is SGHDN and CDR2 FVKESK. The CDR3 totals 15 residues. CDR3 residues: CASSHTGGINSPLHF. The CDR3 DNA is TGTGCCAGCAGCCATACAGGGGGCATTAATTCACCCCTCCACTTT.

This chain links TRBV5-1 with TRBJ1-1; the match to TRBD1 covers 8 bases. The CDR3 is 15 amino acids. Per the germline V gene, CDR1 is SGHRS and CDR2 is YFSETQ. V shed 0 bases, J shed 6 bases, and the junction held 7 bases outside the gene matches. The CDR3 sequence is CASSLADRDNPEAFF. As DNA, the CDR3 is TGCGCCAGCAGCTTGGCGGACAGGGATAATCCTGAAGCTTTCTTT. Together with reference TRBV5-1 and TRBJ1-1, the CDR3 gives the full variable domain: KAGVTQTPRYLIKTRGQQVTLSCSPISGHRSVSWYQQTPGQGLQFLFEYFSETQRNKGNFPGRFSGRQFSNSRSEMNVSTLELGDSALYLCASSLADRDNPEAFFGQGTRLTVV.

To note about this clonotype: A read error may produce the germline difference seen at one junction end. The rearrangement joins TRBV7-9 to TRBJ1-1; 9 positions agree with TRBD1. Per germline, CDR1 SEHNR and CDR2 FQNEAQ (reference sequence). The CDR3 is 11 residues long. CDR3 amino acids: CASTLQGAAFF. In nucleotides, the CDR3 is TGTGCCAGCACCTTACAGGGGGCGGCTTTCTTT.

J is TRBJ2-3 and V is TRBV20-1; TRBD2 agrees at 7 bases. V dropped 6 bases and J dropped 2; count of bases not matched to a gene: 8. The CDR3 is made up of 14 amino acids. Germline V lookup: CDR1 DFQATT, CDR2 SNEGSKA (reference sequence). CDR3 sequence: CSATTSAHTDTQYF. In DNA form, the CDR3 reads TGCAGTGCAACTACTAGCGCCCACACAGATACGCAGTATTTT.

In this sample, this clonotype turned up a few times. The chain has TRBV6-4 and TRBJ2-6; tentatively, D is TRBD2 (5 bases). From germline, CDR1 is MRHNA and CDR2 SNTAGT. Between the trimmed V and J ends, which lost 9 bases and 0 bases, there was a span of 12 bases. The CDR3 covers 15 residues. The CDR3 is CASSEDPSGANVLTF. The CDR3 coding sequence is TGTGCCAGTTCGGAGGACCCCTCTGGGGCCAACGTCCTGACTTTC.

The genes are TRBV15 and TRBJ2-4; D remains ambiguous. Trimming stripped 0 bases from V and 2 bases from J, with 14 bases between. The CDR3 extends over 17 amino acids. Germline V lookup: CDR1 LNHNV, CDR2 YYDKDF (reference sequence). The CDR3 DNA sequence: TGTGCCACCAGCAGAGATCGCCAGCCCAATCCCAAAAACATTCAGTACTTC. Its protein product is CATSRDRQPNPKNIQYF.

This clonotype has only a few counts. The J gene is TRBJ1-5, the V gene TRBV6-2 or TRBV6-3, with a tentative D call TRBD1 (5 bases). Germline CDR1 MNHEY, CDR2 SVGEGT. This CDR3 spans 16 amino acids. The V gene lost 6 bases and the J gene lost 4 bases, with 19 bases spanning the gap. CDR3 DNA sequence: TGTGCCAGCAGCCCCGGGACGCTGGATCCTAATCAGCCCCAGCATTTT. Translating gives CASSPGTLDPNQPQHF.

This chain links TRBV24-1 with TRBJ1-5; the D is unclear. The CDR3 consists of 15 residues. Germline V lookup: CDR1 KGHDR, CDR2 SFDVKD. V lost 0 bases to trimming and J lost 7 bases, with 12 bases between them. DNA of the CDR3: TGTGCCACCAGTGATTTGAAGGAGGGAGGGCAGCCCCAGCATTTT. Its protein is CATSDLKEGGQPQHF.

This clonotype was found a few times. The chain joins TRBV3-1 to TRBJ2-5; a weak D match, TRBD1 (6 bases). The CDR3 is made up of 15 amino acids. The V gene's germline CDR1 is LGHDT and CDR2 YNNKEL (reference sequence). With 0 bases removed from V and 4 bases from J, the gap between germline ends came to 12 bases. The CDR3 reads CASSQDQGPTETQYF. CDR3 bases: TGTGCCAGCAGCCAAGATCAGGGGCCGACAGAGACCCAGTACTTC.

The chain carries TRBV20-1 and TRBJ2-7; the D call may be TRBD1 or TRBD2 (5 bases each). Germline loops: CDR1 DFQATT, CDR2 SNEGSKA (reference sequence). The CDR3 has 14 amino acids. The V end was cut by 6 bases, the J end by 3 bases, with 18 bases between. The CDR3 DNA is TGCAGTGCAACCAACCCTAGGGGACGCTACGAGCAGTACTTC. As protein: CSATNPRGRYEQYF.

This clonotype was detected only a few times. The genes are TRBV6-6 and TRBJ1-5, with TRBD1 matching 7 bases. With V trimmed by 2 bases and J by 5 bases, 9 bases remained unmatched. CDR1 is MNHNY and CDR2 is SVGAGI in the germline V gene (reference sequence). The length of the CDR3 is 16 residues. The DNA for the CDR3 is TGTGCCAGCAGTTACGCAGAGACAGGGTGGCATCAGCCCCAGCATTTT. Translation gives CASSYAETGWHQPQHF.

This chain joins TRBV6-1 and TRBJ1-3; 7 nucleotides match TRBD1. The CDR3 consists of 16 residues. Germline loops: CDR1 MNHNS, CDR2 SASEGT. With V trimmed by 5 bases and J by 0 bases, 7 bases remained unmatched. The CDR3 nucleotides read TGTGCCAGCAGTCGCCGACAGGGCCGCTCTGGAAACACCATATATTTT. The encoded protein is CASSRRQGRSGNTIYF.

This clonotype was counted only a few times. Its ends do not fully match the called genes, so a read error is possible. The chain has TRBV2 and TRBJ2-5, with D possibly TRBD2 on 6 matching bases. Germline assignment: CDR1 SNHLY and CDR2 FYNNEI. The CDR3 covers 14 residues. The CDR3 DNA reads TGTGTCAGCGGGCTAGGTGTCAGACAAGAGACCCAGTACTTC. The encoded protein is CVSGLGVRQETQYF. The full variable domain, rest sourced from reference TRBV2 and TRBJ2-5, is EPEVTQTPSHQVTQMGQEVILRCVPISNHLYFYWYRQILGQKVEFLVSFYNNEISEKSEIFDDQFSVERPDGSNFTLKIRSTKLEDSAMYFCVSGLGVRQETQYFGPGTRLLVL.

This clonotype was recorded a few times. This chain connects TRBV7-2 to TRBJ1-2; D call uncertain. There are 14 residues in the CDR3. V lost 7 bases to trimming and J lost 2 bases, with 14 bases between them. Germline assignment: CDR1 SGHTA and CDR2 FQGNSA. The CDR3 spells CASTPGRENYGYTF. The CDR3, as DNA: TGTGCCAGCACCCCCGGGCGGGAAAACTATGGCTACACCTTC.

This clonotype was recorded once. V and J are TRBV2 and TRBJ1-2; 7 bases map to TRBD1. From germline, CDR1 is SNHLY and CDR2 FYNNEI. The CDR3 has 12 amino acids. Germline trimming cut 11 bases from V and 6 bases from J; bases unmatched to any gene: 9. The CDR3 DNA reads as TGTGCCCGACAGACAGGGAACGATGGCTACACCTTC. It encodes CARQTGNDGYTF.

Turning to this clonotype: The germline gene is not matched at one end of the junction; a read error may be the cause. V and J are TRBV7-7 and TRBJ2-5, with 10 bases lining up with TRBD2. The CDR3 loop spans 15 amino acids. Germline V gene sequence: CDR1 SSHAT, CDR2 FNYEAQ (reference sequence). The CDR3, as DNA: TGTGCTAGCAGCTTCGGCAGCGGGAGGGAGGAGACCCAGTACTTC. Encoded protein: CASSFGSGREETQYF.

This chain connects TRBV11-3 to TRBJ2-1; D remains unclear. This CDR3 comprises 12 residues. Germline CDR1 reads SGHNT; CDR2 reads YENEEA. V dropped 5 bases and J dropped 5 bases, with 7 bases sitting between them. CDR3 loop: CASSLRNNEQFF. The CDR3 DNA is TGTGCCAGCAGCCTAAGGAACAATGAGCAGTTCTTC. The full variable domain, completed using reference TRBV11-3 and TRBJ2-1, is EAGVVQSPRYKIIEKKQPVAFWCNPISGHNTLYWYLQNLGQGPELLIRYENEEAVDDSQLPKDRFSAERLKGVDSTLKIQPAELGDSAVYLCASSLRNNEQFFGPGTRLTVL.

This chain uses TRBV7-2 with TRBJ2-5, with D perhaps matching TRBD2 (6 bases). This CDR3 spans 13 amino acids. V was trimmed by 5 bases and J by 9 bases, leaving 16 bases between them. Germline CDR1 is SGHTA and CDR2 is FQGNSA. The CDR3 DNA reads as TGTGCCAGCAGCGGGGAGGCCCCCTTGGCCCAGTACTTC. This gives the protein CASSGEAPLAQYF.

The rearrangement uses TRBV12-3 or TRBV12-4 and TRBJ1-1, with a possible D match to TRBD1 (6 bases). Trimming cost V 7 bases and J 4 bases, with 13 bases left between them. CDR3 length equals 13 residues. The CDR3 spells CASNEEGGTEAFF. DNA for the CDR3: TGTGCCAGCAACGAAGAGGGGGGCACTGAAGCTTTCTTT.

The V and J genes are TRBV7-9 and TRBJ2-4; D uncertain. V shed 2 bases and J shed 2 bases, with 10 bases lying between them. The CDR3 covers 15 residues. Germline assignment: CDR1 SEHNR and CDR2 FQNEAQ (reference sequence). The CDR3 DNA reads as TGTGCCAGCAGCTTAACGTCAGGAACCAAAAACATTCAGTACTTC. Protein product: CASSLTSGTKNIQYF.

The CDR3 loop is CASSLAHRDHEQYF. CDR3 sequence (DNA): TGTGCCAGCAGCTTAGCGCATAGGGACCACGAGCAGTACTTC. The chain is built from TRBV7-9 and TRBJ2-7; D is possibly TRBD1 or TRBD2 (5 bases each). The CDR3 is 14 residues long. CDR1 and CDR2 (germline): SEHNR, FQNEAQ (reference sequence). The V end lost 0 bases, the J end lost 5 bases, and 11 bases lay between the germline ends.

In this sample, this clonotype turned up a few times. The V gene is TRBV7-2, the J gene TRBJ1-2; D unclear. CDR3 length equals 15 residues. Germline V gives CDR1 SGHTA, CDR2 FQGNSA. V was pared by 8 bases and J by 0 bases, with 16 bases between. The DNA for the CDR3 is TGTGCCAGCGGGCCCTATGGCAGGTCTAACTATGGCTACACCTTC. This encodes CASGPYGRSNYGYTF.

This chain uses TRBV5-1 with TRBJ2-3; D perhaps matches TRBD2 (5 bases). Per germline, CDR1 SGHRS and CDR2 YFSETQ. V shed 2 bases and J shed 3 bases, with 13 bases lying between them. There are 15 residues in the CDR3. CDR3 sequence (DNA): TGCGCCAGCAGCTTAGATCCTCCGGGGACAGATACGCAGTATTTT. Its protein is CASSLDPPGTDTQYF. Combining the CDR3 with reference TRBV5-1 and TRBJ2-3 gives the whole variable domain KAGVTQTPRYLIKTRGQQVTLSCSPISGHRSVSWYQQTPGQGLQFLFEYFSETQRNKGNFPGRFSGRQFSNSRSEMNVSTLELGDSALYLCASSLDPPGTDTQYFGPGTRLTVL.

The chain carries TRBV4-3 and TRBJ2-1; maybe TRBD1 (6 bases). The CDR3 loop spans 18 amino acids. Looked up from germline, CDR1 is LGHNA and CDR2 is YSLEER. Deletions cut 3 bases from V and 0 bases from J, with 18 bases between. The CDR3 loop reads CASSQGAPDFLSYNEQFF. CDR3 coding DNA: TGCGCCAGCAGCCAGGGGGCCCCAGACTTCCTCTCCTACAATGAGCAGTTCTTC.